The next 2 T cell receptor beta chains were all read from a single sample in a study of Tregs in tolerant kidney transplant recipients. Profiled with immunoSEQ multiplex PCR; TCRdb holds only in-frame clones, not every one. In the table there are tens of thousands of clones, over 80% of which are singletons. Sequencing was performed on CD4+ T cells from blood. The receptors were gathered from a human donor in good health.

This clone was seen ten or more times. DNA of the CDR3: TGTGCCAGCACCTTGGCTCCTTCGCGGCTCATGGCCTACGAGCAGTACTTC. Translating gives CASTLAPSRLMAYEQYF. The V gene is TRBV7-2, the J gene TRBJ2-7; no firm D call. The germline V gene has CDR1 SGHTA and CDR2 FQGNSA. Between the trimmed V and J ends, which lost 7 bases and 2 bases, there was a span of 24 bases. The CDR3 is made up of 17 amino acids.

The V and J genes are TRBV6-5 and TRBJ2-4; D may match TRBD1 or TRBD2 (6 bases each). The CDR3 loop spans 13 amino acids. Trimming shortened V by 6 bases and J by 9 bases, and 15 bases separated the two germline ends. CDR1 MNHEY and CDR2 SVGAGI come from the germline V gene. This chain's CDR3 is CASSLGGRGIQYF. CDR3 in DNA: TGTGCCAGCAGCTTGGGGGGCCGGGGCATTCAGTACTTC.